This T cell receptor (beta chain) was documented in a study of T cell responses to AZD1222 COVID-19 vaccine. General observations from the study: Clonal diversity may have been underestimated in mostly white British donors. Vaccine-associated CD4 TCRs spanned spike, dominant at 160-218 and 743-854. Two doses of AZD1222 preceded a rise in Spike-specific TCR breadth and depth. The study reported that nearly half of spike-specific TCRs target unmutated variant regions.

Of note for this clone: Its antigen is not known.

Germline V gives CDR1 SGDLS, CDR2 YYNGEE. Losses at the gene ends were 2 bases for V and 6 bases for J; bases not matched to a gene: 4. This CDR3 spans 15 amino acids. The protocol was immunoSEQ multiplex PCR, while the TCRdb copy is restricted to in-frame clones and leaves out a portion. The table lists more than 150,000 clones, about 94% of them singletons. The chain links TRBV9 to TRBJ2-3, with TRBD2 identical over 12 bases. The TCR sequence derives from an adult in good health. The sequencing used peripheral blood, collected on day 0 of AZD1222 vaccination. CDR3 DNA: TGTGCCAGCAGCGTGGCTAGCGGGAGGGCCGATACGCAGTATTTT. This sequence encodes CASSVASGRADTQYF.